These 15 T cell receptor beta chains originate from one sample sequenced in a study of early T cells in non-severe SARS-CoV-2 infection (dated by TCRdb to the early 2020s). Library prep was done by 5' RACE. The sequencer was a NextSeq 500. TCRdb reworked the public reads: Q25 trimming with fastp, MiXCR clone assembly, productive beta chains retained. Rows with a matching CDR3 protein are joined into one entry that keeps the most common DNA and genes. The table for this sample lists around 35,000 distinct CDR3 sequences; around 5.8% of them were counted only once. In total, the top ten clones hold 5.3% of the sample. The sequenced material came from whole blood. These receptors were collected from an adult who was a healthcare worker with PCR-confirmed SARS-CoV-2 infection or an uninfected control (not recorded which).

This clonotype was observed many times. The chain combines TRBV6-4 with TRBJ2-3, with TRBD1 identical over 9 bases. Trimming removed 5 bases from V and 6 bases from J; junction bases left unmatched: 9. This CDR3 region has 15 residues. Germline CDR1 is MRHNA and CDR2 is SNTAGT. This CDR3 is CASSPGTGLVDTQYF. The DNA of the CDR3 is TGTGCCAGCAGTCCCGGGACAGGGTTAGTGGATACGCAGTATTTT.

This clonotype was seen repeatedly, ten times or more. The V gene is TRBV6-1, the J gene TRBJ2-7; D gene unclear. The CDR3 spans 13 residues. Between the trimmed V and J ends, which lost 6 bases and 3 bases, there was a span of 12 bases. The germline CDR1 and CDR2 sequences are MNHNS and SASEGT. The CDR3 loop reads CASSDAVFYEQYF. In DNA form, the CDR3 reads TGTGCCAGCAGCGATGCTGTCTTCTACGAGCAGTACTTC.

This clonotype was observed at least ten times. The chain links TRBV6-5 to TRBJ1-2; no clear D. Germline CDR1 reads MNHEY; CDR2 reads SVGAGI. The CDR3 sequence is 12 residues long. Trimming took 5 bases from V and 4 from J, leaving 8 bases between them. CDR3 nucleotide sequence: TGTGCCAGCAGTCTGCCCGGCTATGGCTACACCTTC. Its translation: CASSLPGYGYTF.

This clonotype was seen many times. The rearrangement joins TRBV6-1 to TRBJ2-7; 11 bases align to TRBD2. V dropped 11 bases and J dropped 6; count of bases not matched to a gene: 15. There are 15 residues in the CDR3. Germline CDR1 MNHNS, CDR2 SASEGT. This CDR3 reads CAGGVAGGPEREQYF. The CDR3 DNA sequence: TGTGCCGGAGGAGTAGCGGGAGGGCCCGAACGCGAGCAGTACTTC.

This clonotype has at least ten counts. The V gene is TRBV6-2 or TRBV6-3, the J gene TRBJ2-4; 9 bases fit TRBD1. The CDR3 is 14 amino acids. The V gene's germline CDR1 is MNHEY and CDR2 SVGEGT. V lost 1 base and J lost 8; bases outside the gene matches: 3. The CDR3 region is CASSYWDRADIQYF. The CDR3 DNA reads TGTGCCAGCAGTTACTGGGACAGGGCGGACATTCAGTACTTC.

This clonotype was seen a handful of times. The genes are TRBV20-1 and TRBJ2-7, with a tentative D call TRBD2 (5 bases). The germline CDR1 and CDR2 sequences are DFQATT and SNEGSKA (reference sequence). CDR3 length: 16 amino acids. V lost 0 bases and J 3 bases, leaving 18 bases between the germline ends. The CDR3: CSARDVWQEEYYEQYF. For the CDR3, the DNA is TGCAGTGCTAGAGATGTCTGGCAGGAGGAGTACTACGAGCAGTACTTC.

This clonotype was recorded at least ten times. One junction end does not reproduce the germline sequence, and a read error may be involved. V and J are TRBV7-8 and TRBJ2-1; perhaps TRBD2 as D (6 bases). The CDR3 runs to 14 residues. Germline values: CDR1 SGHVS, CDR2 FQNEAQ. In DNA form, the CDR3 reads TGTGCCAGCAGCTTGGTCGTGCGGGAACGAAAACGGGTCTTC. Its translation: CASSLVVRERKRVF. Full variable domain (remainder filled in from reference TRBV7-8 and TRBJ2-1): GAGVSQSPRYKVAKRGQDVALRCDPISGHVSLFWYQQALGQGPEFLTYFQNEAQLDKSGLPSDRFFAERPEGSVSTLKIQRTQQEDSAVYLCASSLVVRERKRVFGPGTRLTVL.

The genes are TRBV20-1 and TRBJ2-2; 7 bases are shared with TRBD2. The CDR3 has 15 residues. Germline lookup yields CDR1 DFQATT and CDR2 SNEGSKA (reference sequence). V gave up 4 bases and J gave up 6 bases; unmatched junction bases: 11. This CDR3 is CSANSGTIGSGELFF. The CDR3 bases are TGCAGTGCTAATTCCGGGACTATCGGCTCCGGGGAGCTGTTTTTT.

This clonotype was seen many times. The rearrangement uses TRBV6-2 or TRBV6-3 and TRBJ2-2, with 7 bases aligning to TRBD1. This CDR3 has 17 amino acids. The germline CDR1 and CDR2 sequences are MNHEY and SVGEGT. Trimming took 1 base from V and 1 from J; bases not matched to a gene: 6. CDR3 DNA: TGTGCCAGCAGTTACTTTAGGCAGGGGGTGAACACCGGGGAGCTGTTTTTT. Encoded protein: CASSYFRQGVNTGELFF.

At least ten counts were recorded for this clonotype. CDR3 nucleotides: TGCAGCTATGCAGAAGGGGCCTATGGCTACACCTTC. Its protein product is CSYAEGAYGYTF. This chain connects TRBV29-1 to TRBJ1-2, with D tentatively TRBD1 (5 bases). V shed 8 bases and J shed 4 bases, with 14 bases lying between them. Germline V gives CDR1 SQVTM, CDR2 ANQGSEA. The CDR3 consists of 12 residues.

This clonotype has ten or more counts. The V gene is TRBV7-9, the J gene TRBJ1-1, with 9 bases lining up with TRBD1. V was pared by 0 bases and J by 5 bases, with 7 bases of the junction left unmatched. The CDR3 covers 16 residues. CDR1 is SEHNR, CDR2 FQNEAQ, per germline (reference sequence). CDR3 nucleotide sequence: TGTGCCAGCAGCTTAGCGGGACAGGGTGGTTATACTGAAGCTTTCTTT. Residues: CASSLAGQGGYTEAFF.

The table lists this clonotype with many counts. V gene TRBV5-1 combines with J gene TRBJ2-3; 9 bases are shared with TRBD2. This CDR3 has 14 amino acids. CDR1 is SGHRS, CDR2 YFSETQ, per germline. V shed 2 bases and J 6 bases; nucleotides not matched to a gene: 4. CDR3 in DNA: TGCGCCAGCAGCTTCCGGACTAGCGTCGATACGCAGTATTTT. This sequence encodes CASSFRTSVDTQYF.

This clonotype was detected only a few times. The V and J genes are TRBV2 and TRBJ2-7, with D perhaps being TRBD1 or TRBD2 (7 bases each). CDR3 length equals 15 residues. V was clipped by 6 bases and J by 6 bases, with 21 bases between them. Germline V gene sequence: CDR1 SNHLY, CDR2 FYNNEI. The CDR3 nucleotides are TGTGCCAGCAGCGTAAATTACAGGGGAGGGCTCGAGCAGTACTTC. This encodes CASSVNYRGGLEQYF.

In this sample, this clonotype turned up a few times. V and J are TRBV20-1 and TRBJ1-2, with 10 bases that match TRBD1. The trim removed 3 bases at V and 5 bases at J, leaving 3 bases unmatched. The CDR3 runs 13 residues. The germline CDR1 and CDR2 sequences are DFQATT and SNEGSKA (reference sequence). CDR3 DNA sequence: TGCAGTGCTAGTGGGACAGGGGCATATGGCTACACCTTC. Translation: CSASGTGAYGYTF.

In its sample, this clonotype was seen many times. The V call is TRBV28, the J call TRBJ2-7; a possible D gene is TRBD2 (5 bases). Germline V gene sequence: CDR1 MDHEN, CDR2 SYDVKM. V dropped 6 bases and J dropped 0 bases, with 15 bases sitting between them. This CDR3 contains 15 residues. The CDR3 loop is CASSPPGFLSYEQYF. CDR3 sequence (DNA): TGTGCCAGCAGCCCCCCGGGATTTCTCTCCTACGAGCAGTACTTC.